This T cell receptor (beta chain) was found in a study of blood T cell repertoires in COVID-19. This CDR3 is built from 17 residues. Germline V gives CDR1 LGHDT, CDR2 YNNKEL (reference sequence). V lost 0 bases to trimming and J lost 5 bases; unmatched junction nucleotides: 9. Sequencing used immunoSEQ multiplex PCR; TCRdb keeps in-frame clones, though not all of them. Of fewer than 200,000 clones in the sample, approximately 79% are singletons; the top ten hold 26%. The TCR comes from an older woman with acute or convalescent COVID-19. The sample consisted of peripheral blood. The J gene is TRBJ2-2, the V gene TRBV3-1 (or the pseudogene TRBV3-2); 7 bases match TRBD1. CDR3 in DNA: TGTGCCAGCAGCCAAGATCTACTACAGGGGCGAACCGGGGAGCTGTTTTTT. This encodes CASSQDLLQGRTGELFF.